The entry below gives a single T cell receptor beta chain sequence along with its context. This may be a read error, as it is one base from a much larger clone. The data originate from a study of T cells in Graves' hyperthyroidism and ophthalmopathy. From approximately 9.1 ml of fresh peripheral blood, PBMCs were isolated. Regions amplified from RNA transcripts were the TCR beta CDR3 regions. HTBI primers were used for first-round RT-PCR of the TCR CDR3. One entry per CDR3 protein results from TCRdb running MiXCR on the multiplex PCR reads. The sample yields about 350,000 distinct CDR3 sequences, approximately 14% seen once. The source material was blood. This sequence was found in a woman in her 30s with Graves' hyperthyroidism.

The CDR3, as DNA: TGCGCCAGCAGCTTCAGGGGGACCAGCTCCTACGAGCGGTACTTC. As protein: CASSFRGTSSYERYF. The gene calls are TRBV5-1 and TRBJ2-7, with 7 positions matching TRBD1. The CDR3 has 15 residues. Per the germline V gene, CDR1 is SGHRS and CDR2 is YFSETQ.